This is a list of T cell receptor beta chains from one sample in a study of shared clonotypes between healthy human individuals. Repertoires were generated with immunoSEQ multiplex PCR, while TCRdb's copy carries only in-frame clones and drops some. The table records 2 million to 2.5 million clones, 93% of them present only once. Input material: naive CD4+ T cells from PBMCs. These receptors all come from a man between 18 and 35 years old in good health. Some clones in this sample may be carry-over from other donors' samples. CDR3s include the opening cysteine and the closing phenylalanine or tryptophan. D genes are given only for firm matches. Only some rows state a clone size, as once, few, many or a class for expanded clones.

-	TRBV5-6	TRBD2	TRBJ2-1	TGTGCCAGCAGCGGACTAGCGGCCTCCTACAATGAGCAGTTCTTC	CASSGLAASYNEQFF
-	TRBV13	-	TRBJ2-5	TGTGCCAGCAGCCCACTGGAGCAAGAGACCCAGTACTTC	CASSPLEQETQYF
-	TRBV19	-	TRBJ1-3	TGTGCCAGTAGGCCGAGCAGGGAGCGGTACACCATATATTTT	CASRPSRERYTIYF
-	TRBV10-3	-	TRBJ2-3	TGTGCCATCAGCCCGGGACCAAGCACAGATACGCAGTATTTT	CAISPGPSTDTQYF
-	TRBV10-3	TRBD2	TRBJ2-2	TGTGCCATCAGGGGACTAGCGGGAGCAGGGAACGGGGAGCTGTTTTTT	CAIRGLAGAGNGELFF
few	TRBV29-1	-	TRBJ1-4	TGCAGCGTCGAACAAAATGAAAAACTGTTTTTT	CSVEQNEKLFF
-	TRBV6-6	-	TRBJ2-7	TGTGCCAGCAGTCCCCCAGGGGCGCTTTCCTACGAGCAGTACTTC	CASSPPGALSYEQYF
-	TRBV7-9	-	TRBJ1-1	TGTGCCAGCAGCGTCAACCCCGGGGGAGACGCTTTCTTT	CASSVNPGGDAFF
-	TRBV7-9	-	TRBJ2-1	TGTGCCAGCAGCTTCCCTTATAGAGGCGAGCAGTTCTTC	CASSFPYRGEQFF
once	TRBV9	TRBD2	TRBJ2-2	TGTGCCAGCAGCGTGAGCCTAGCGGGAGGGGACACCGGGGAGCTGTTTTTT	CASSVSLAGGDTGELFF